This T cell receptor (beta chain) was found in a study of blood T cell repertoires in COVID-19. For the study at large: Donors in the United States, Italy and Spain gave samples during acute or convalescent COVID-19.

Original handling: Amplification of reference gene primers provided the estimated nucleated cell counts. The table came from immunoSEQ multiplex PCR; TCRdb's copy has only in-frame clones and leaves some out. V, J and clone size derive from that table, while D and trimming were established from the DNA sequence. The data show tens of thousands of clones, over 80% seen once. The CDR3 spans 14 residues. CDR1 and CDR2 from the germline V gene are MNHNS and SASEGT. Trimming took off 2 bases at V and 4 bases at J, with 11 bases between the two ends. This receptor was identified in an elderly woman with acute or convalescent COVID-19. V is TRBV6-1 and J is TRBJ1-2, with no clear D. The sample comprised peripheral blood. The CDR3 protein is CASSESGGRYGYTF. CDR3 nucleotide sequence: TGTGCCAGCAGTGAAAGCGGTGGACGCTATGGCTACACCTTC.